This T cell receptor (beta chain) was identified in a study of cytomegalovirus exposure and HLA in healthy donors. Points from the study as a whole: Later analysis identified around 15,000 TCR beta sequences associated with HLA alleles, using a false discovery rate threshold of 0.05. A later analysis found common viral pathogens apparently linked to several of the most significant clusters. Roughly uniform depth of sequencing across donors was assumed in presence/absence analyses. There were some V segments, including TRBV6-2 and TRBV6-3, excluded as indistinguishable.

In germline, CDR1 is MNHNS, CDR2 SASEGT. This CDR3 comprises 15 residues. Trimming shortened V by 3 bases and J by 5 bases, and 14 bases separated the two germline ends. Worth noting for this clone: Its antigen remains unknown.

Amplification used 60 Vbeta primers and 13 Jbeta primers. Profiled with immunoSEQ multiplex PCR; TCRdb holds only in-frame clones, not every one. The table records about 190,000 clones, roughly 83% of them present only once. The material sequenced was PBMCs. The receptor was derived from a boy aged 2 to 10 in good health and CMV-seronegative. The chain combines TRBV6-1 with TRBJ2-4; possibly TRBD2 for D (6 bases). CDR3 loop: CASSDPSLAENIQYF. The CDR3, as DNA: TGTGCCAGCAGTGATCCCTCCTTAGCGGAAAACATTCAGTACTTC.